Following are 27 T cell receptor beta chains from one sample sequenced in a study of blood T cell repertoires in COVID-19. TCRdb's table, derived via immunoSEQ multiplex PCR, lists solely in-frame clones and lacks some. Of 150,000 to 200,000 clones in the sample, 65% to 80% were seen once. Sequenced sample: PBMCs or T cells enriched from blood (not recorded which). The receptors derive from a woman in her fifties or sixties with acute COVID-19.

The chain recombines TRBV27 with TRBJ2-3, with TRBD2 matching over 11 bases. CDR3 length: 20 residues. Looked up from germline, CDR1 is MNHEY and CDR2 is SMNVEV (reference sequence). V dropped 4 bases and J dropped 4; count of bases not matched to a gene: 19. The CDR3 is CASSSISGLAGGQGADTQYF. DNA of the CDR3: TGTGCCAGCAGTTCTATTTCTGGGCTAGCGGGGGGACAAGGCGCAGATACGCAGTATTTT.

This sequence joins TRBV18 and TRBJ2-5, with a possible D match to TRBD2 (6 bases). V dropped 6 bases and J dropped 2 bases, with 13 bases sitting between them. Germline CDR1 reads KGHSH; CDR2 reads LQKENI. The CDR3 runs 14 residues. CDR3 nucleotides: TGTGCCAGCTCCCCCCTTCGGGGGCAAGAGACCCAGTACTTC. This gives the protein CASSPLRGQETQYF.

A single count supports this clone. V gene TRBV6-5 combines with J gene TRBJ2-7; 8 bases match TRBD1. Germline values: CDR1 MNHEY, CDR2 SVGAGI. Trimming cost V 6 bases and J 3 bases; bases outside gene matches: 4. The CDR3 is 13 amino acids. CDR3 residues: CASRTGQGYEQYV. The CDR3 DNA follows: TGTGCCAGCAGGACCGGACAGGGCTACGAGCAGTACGTC.

The V and J genes are TRBV3-1 (or the pseudogene TRBV3-2) and TRBJ2-5, with 10 bases lining up with TRBD2. Per germline, CDR1 LGHDT and CDR2 YNNKEL (reference sequence). There are 16 residues in the CDR3. J lost 9 bases, V lost 0 bases, and 10 bases had no gene match. CDR3 sequence reads: CASSQEGSGGTPAQYF. The CDR3 region has the DNA TGTGCCAGCAGCCAAGAAGGTAGCGGGGGGACCCCCGCCCAGTACTTC.

CDR3 sequence: CASSMWSGGSNQPQHF. CDR3 bases: TGTGCCAGTAGTATGTGGTCGGGGGGGAGCAATCAGCCCCAGCATTTT. The chain combines TRBV19 with TRBJ1-5, with D possibly being TRBD1 (5 bases). Germline values: CDR1 LNHDA, CDR2 SQIVND (reference sequence). The CDR3 extends over 16 amino acids. V gave up 3 bases and J gave up 1 base, with 13 bases separating them.

The chain has TRBV4-3 and TRBJ2-3; TRBD2 matches at 7 bases. Germline loops: CDR1 LGHNA, CDR2 YSLEER. This CDR3 has 16 amino acids. With 3 bases clipped from V and 3 bases from J, the junction kept 9 bases outside the gene matches. This CDR3 is CASSQGGGGLTDTQYF. CDR3 nucleotides: TGCGCCAGCAGCCAGGGCGGGGGAGGGCTTACAGATACGCAGTATTTT.

The genes are TRBV5-6 and TRBJ2-7; 7 bases match TRBD2. Per germline, CDR1 SGHDT and CDR2 YYEEEE. With V trimmed by 4 bases and J by 0 bases, 1 base remained unmatched. CDR3 size: 13 residues. The CDR3 DNA is TGTGCCAGCAGCCCGGGGGGCTCCTACGAGCAGTACGTC. It translates to CASSPGGSYEQYV.

This clone came up a few times. The chain uses TRBV19 and TRBJ2-3; the match to TRBD2 covers 13 bases. The CDR3 length is 16 residues. Germline trimming cut 5 bases from V and 9 bases from J; bases unmatched to any gene: 11. CDR1 is LNHDA, CDR2 SQIVND, per germline (reference sequence). CDR3 nucleotide sequence: TGTGCCAGTAGTCCGTTACTAGCGGGGGGGCAGCTGACGCAGTATTTT. Translating it yields CASSPLLAGGQLTQYF.

The rearrangement joins TRBV28 to TRBJ1-2, with a tentative D call TRBD1 (6 bases). Deletions cut 7 bases from V and 9 bases from J, with 18 bases between. The V gene's germline CDR1 is MDHEN and CDR2 SYDVKM. This CDR3 region has 13 residues. In DNA, the CDR3 is TGTGCCAGCACCACTTCGGACAGTAGGCGCTACACCTTC. Translating gives CASTTSDSRRYTF.

The chain links TRBV6-5 to TRBJ1-2; 9 bases line up with TRBD1. The CDR3 sequence is 13 residues long. Germline values: CDR1 MNHEY, CDR2 SVGAGI. The junction had 10 bases not matched to a gene; V was cut back by 6 bases and J by 11 bases. CDR3 region: CASRPGTGSVYTF. CDR3 DNA sequence: TGTGCCAGCAGGCCCGGGACAGGGTCTGTGTACACCTTC.

The rearrangement joins TRBV30 to TRBJ1-3; tentative D call: TRBD1 (5 bases). The length of the CDR3 is 15 residues. Germline assignment: CDR1 GTSNPN and CDR2 SVGIG (reference sequence). V lost 0 bases and J lost 1, with 10 bases in between. CDR3 amino acids: CAWSVMGGSGNTIYF. As DNA, the CDR3 is TGTGCCTGGAGTGTCATGGGGGGTTCTGGAAACACCATATATTTT. The full variable domain, with the rest looked up from reference TRBV30 and TRBJ1-3, is SQTIHQWPATLVQPVGSPLSLECTVEGTSNPNLYWYRQAAGRGLQLLFYSVGIGQISSEVPQNLSASRPQDRQFILSSKKLLLSDSGFYLCAWSVMGGSGNTIYFGEGSWLTVV.

This chain uses TRBV4-3 with TRBJ2-3; TRBD1 is a possible D gene (6 bases). CDR1 LGHNA and CDR2 YSLEER come from the germline V gene. There are 14 residues in the CDR3. Deletions cut 3 bases from V and 6 bases from J, with 13 bases between. The CDR3, as DNA: TGCGCCAGCAGCCACTCAGGGGTGTACGATACGCAGTATTTT. Translation gives CASSHSGVYDTQYF.

This clone was counted only a few times. The chain combines TRBV5-1 with TRBJ1-5; 7 bases map to TRBD1. Trimming cost V 5 bases and J 2 bases; bases outside gene matches: 4. The CDR3 totals 14 residues. CDR1 SGHRS and CDR2 YFSETQ come from the germline V gene. The CDR3 region is CASSQGGGNQPQHF. DNA for the CDR3: TGCGCCAGCAGTCAGGGGGGTGGCAATCAGCCCCAGCATTTT.

The J gene is TRBJ2-2, the V gene TRBV7-6, with no clear D. CDR1 is SGHVS and CDR2 is FNYEAQ in the germline V gene. The germline V and J ends were trimmed by 2 bases and 1 base, with 8 bases remaining between them. This CDR3 is built from 15 residues. The CDR3 region is CASSLTGQNTGELFF. CDR3 sequence (DNA): TGTGCCAGCAGCTTAACTGGGCAGAACACCGGGGAGCTGTTTTTT.

This clone appeared once. This chain joins TRBV11-3 and TRBJ2-3; 13 nucleotides agree with TRBD2. The trim removed 4 bases at V and 1 base at J, leaving 5 bases unmatched. Per the germline V gene, CDR1 is SGHNT and CDR2 is YENEEA. The CDR3 length is 17 residues. CDR3 nucleotide sequence: TGTGCCAGCAGCTCCCGGACTAGCGGGGGTCGCACAGATACGCAGTATTTT. Translation: CASSSRTSGGRTDTQYF.

V and J are TRBV6-5 and TRBJ1-6, with D unclear. The CDR3 loop spans 15 amino acids. V was trimmed by 5 bases and J by 5 bases, leaving 13 bases between them. Germline V gives CDR1 MNHEY, CDR2 SVGAGI. This CDR3 reads CASSPSDAHNSPLHF. Written as DNA, the CDR3 is TGTGCCAGCAGTCCCAGCGATGCCCATAATTCACCCCTCCACTTT.

The CDR3 spells CASSYGTVNQPQHF. The CDR3 DNA follows: TGTGCCAGCAGTTACGGGACAGTCAATCAGCCCCAGCATTTT. V usage is TRBV28 and J usage is TRBJ1-5; 7 nucleotides align to TRBD1. CDR1 MDHEN and CDR2 SYDVKM come from the germline V gene. Germline trimming cut 4 bases from V and 3 bases from J; bases unmatched to any gene: 3. The CDR3 consists of 14 residues.

J is TRBJ1-5 and V is TRBV7-8; possibly TRBD1 for D (5 bases). The CDR3 sequence is 16 residues long. V lost 3 bases, J lost 1 base, and 13 bases lay in between. Per germline, CDR1 SGHVS and CDR2 FQNEAQ. The CDR3 region is CASSFSRTKSNQPQHF. CDR3 DNA: TGTGCCAGCAGCTTTAGCAGGACAAAGAGCAATCAGCCCCAGCATTTT.

There are a few counts of this clone. The chain uses TRBV5-6 and TRBJ2-5, with D tentatively TRBD1 (6 bases). The germline V and J ends were trimmed by 4 bases and 4 bases, with 23 bases remaining between them. CDR3 length equals 17 residues. Germline values: CDR1 SGHDT, CDR2 YYEEEE. The CDR3 sequence is CASSPSPRQARTETQYF. In DNA form, the CDR3 reads TGTGCCAGCAGCCCATCTCCCCGACAGGCACGTACAGAGACCCAGTACTTC.

This chain joins TRBV28 and TRBJ1-5; no reliable D call. Per the germline V gene, CDR1 is MDHEN and CDR2 is SYDVKM. Trimming took 5 bases from V and 0 from J, leaving 11 bases between them. The CDR3 spans 15 residues. The CDR3 region is CASSPSSGSNQPQHF. CDR3 sequence (DNA): TGTGCCAGCAGTCCCAGCAGCGGTAGCAATCAGCCCCAGCATTTT.

V usage is TRBV4-1 and J usage is TRBJ2-3; TRBD2 matches 8 bases. The CDR3 is 16 amino acids. Unmatched junction bases numbered 3, after V lost 0 bases and J lost 1 base. Germline V gene sequence: CDR1 MGHRA, CDR2 YSYEKL. Written as DNA, the CDR3 is TGCGCCAGCAGCCAAGATGTCGGGGGGGGCACAGATACGCAGTATTTT. This codes for CASSQDVGGGTDTQYF.

The chain has TRBV3-1 (or the pseudogene TRBV3-2) and TRBJ2-3; 7 nucleotides match TRBD1. CDR3 length equals 18 residues. Losses at the gene ends were 3 bases for V and 7 bases for J; bases not matched to a gene: 19. The germline gives CDR1 LGHDT, CDR2 YNNKEL (reference sequence). The CDR3 here is CASSQEAQGKALSHTQYF. DNA for the CDR3: TGTGCCAGCAGCCAGGAAGCACAGGGGAAGGCCTTGAGCCATACGCAGTATTTT.

The chain recombines TRBV9 with TRBJ2-5, with D possibly TRBD1 on 6 matching bases. V dropped 5 bases and J dropped 2 bases, with 10 bases sitting between them. This CDR3 is 13 amino acids long. Germline assignment: CDR1 SGDLS and CDR2 YYNGEE. Written as DNA, the CDR3 is TGTGCCAGCAGTCGGGACACTCAAGAGACCCAGTACTTC. Encoded protein: CASSRDTQETQYF.

This clone was recorded a few times. DNA of the CDR3: TGTGCCAGCAGTGAAGAGACAGGGGGTGCAGATACGCAGTATTTT. It is translated as CASSEETGGADTQYF. V is TRBV2 and J is TRBJ2-3; 9 bases are a match to TRBD1. Germline-derived CDR1 and CDR2 are SNHLY and FYNNEI. Trimming removed 1 base from V and 4 bases from J; junction bases left unmatched: 3. There are 15 residues in the CDR3. The complete variable domain, with remaining parts taken from reference TRBV2 and TRBJ2-3, reads EPEVTQTPSHQVTQMGQEVILRCVPISNHLYFYWYRQILGQKVEFLVSFYNNEISEKSEIFDDQFSVERPDGSNFTLKIRSTKLEDSAMYFCASSEETGGADTQYFGPGTRLTVL.

The V call is TRBV28, the J call TRBJ2-3, with 9 bases lining up with TRBD2. The CDR3 is 17 residues long. The ends lost 5 bases at V and 1 base at J; junction bases unmatched: 10. Germline assignment: CDR1 MDHEN and CDR2 SYDVKM. The CDR3, as DNA: TGTGCCAGCAGTCCCGCTCTGCCTAGCGGGGGCACAGATACGCAGTATTTT. Protein sequence: CASSPALPSGGTDTQYF.

The V call is TRBV7-7, the J call TRBJ1-6; weak D call: TRBD1 (5 bases). Germline lookup yields CDR1 SSHAT and CDR2 FNYEAQ (reference sequence). Trimming shortened V by 3 bases and J by 9 bases, and 18 bases separated the two germline ends. This CDR3 is 16 amino acids long. The CDR3 spells CASSFIRVGQISPLHF. CDR3 nucleotide sequence: TGTGCCAGCAGCTTTATCAGGGTGGGGCAGATTTCACCCCTCCACTTT.

CDR3 region: CASIGLAGPGDTQYF. The CDR3 region has the DNA TGTGCCAGCATCGGTCTAGCGGGGCCGGGGGATACGCAGTATTTT. The J gene is TRBJ2-3, the V gene TRBV7-9, with TRBD2 identical over 9 bases. There are 15 residues in the CDR3. CDR1 and CDR2 (germline): SEHNR, FQNEAQ (reference sequence). V lost 7 bases and J lost 6; bases outside the gene matches: 11.